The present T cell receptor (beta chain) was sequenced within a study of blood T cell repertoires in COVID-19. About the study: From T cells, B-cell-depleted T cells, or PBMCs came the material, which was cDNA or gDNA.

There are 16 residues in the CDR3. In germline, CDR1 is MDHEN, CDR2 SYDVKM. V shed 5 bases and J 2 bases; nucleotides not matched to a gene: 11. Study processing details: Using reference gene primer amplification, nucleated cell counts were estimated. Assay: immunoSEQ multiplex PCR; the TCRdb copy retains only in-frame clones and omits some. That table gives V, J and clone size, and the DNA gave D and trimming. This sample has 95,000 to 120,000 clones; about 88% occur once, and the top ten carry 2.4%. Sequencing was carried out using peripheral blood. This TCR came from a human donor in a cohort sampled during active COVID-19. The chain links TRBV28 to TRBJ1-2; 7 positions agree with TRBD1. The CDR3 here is CASSQPRDSKNYGYTF. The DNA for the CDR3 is TGTGCCAGCAGTCAACCCCGGGACAGCAAGAACTATGGCTACACCTTC.